A single sample gave rise to the 27 T cell receptor beta chains below, sequenced in a study of T cells after yellow fever vaccination (dated by TCRdb to the late 2010s). Receptor amplification or capture employed 5' RACE. For sequencing, an Illumina NovaSeq 6000 was employed. The public reads were reanalyzed by TCRdb: fastp trimming at Q25, MiXCR alignment, in-frame beta chains only. CDR3 protein sequences are deduplicated, and each keeps its most common genes and DNA. Within this sample are more than 300,000 distinct CDR3 sequences, with around 10% of them counted one time only. Over 3% of the sample goes to the ten largest clones. This specimen's treatment or condition label, interpreted: live attenuated yellow fever vaccine strain. The specimen comprised CD4+ T cells sorted from PBMCs, sampled 45 days after the yellow fever booster vaccination. The origin of the receptors is a man younger than 35 who received the YFV17D yellow fever vaccine.

This clonotype was detected ten times or more. The chain recombines TRBV4-3 with TRBJ2-7; TRBD2 aligns across 10 bases. V trimming: 4 bases; J trimming: 2 bases; junction bases outside the gene matches: 8. This CDR3 is built from 16 residues. The germline V gene has CDR1 LGHNA and CDR2 YSLEER. The CDR3 coding sequence is TGCGCCAGCAGCCGTGCAAGGACTAGCGGCGCCTACGAGCAGTACTTC. Protein sequence: CASSRARTSGAYEQYF.

V is TRBV20-1 and J is TRBJ1-2; D not certain. This CDR3 has 10 amino acids. The V end lost 6 bases, the J end lost 6 bases, and 8 bases lay between the germline ends. In germline, CDR1 is DFQATT, CDR2 SNEGSKA (reference sequence). The CDR3 region is CSATENGYTF. DNA for the CDR3: TGCAGTGCCACAGAGAATGGCTACACCTTC.

This clonotype was detected a few times. V gene TRBV15 combines with J gene TRBJ1-2; 8 bases fit TRBD1. CDR1 and CDR2 (germline): LNHNV, YYDKDF (reference sequence). The V segment lost 3 bases and the J segment 5 bases; nucleotides outside the gene matches: 11. The CDR3 runs to 16 residues. The CDR3 DNA reads TGTGCCACCAGCAGTTTGGGCAGGGGGCGAGGTTATGGCTACACCTTC. Encoded protein: CATSSLGRGRGYGYTF.

The rearrangement joins TRBV10-3 to TRBJ2-7, with D unclear. Germline V CDR1 and CDR2: ENHRY, SYGVKD. The V end lost 0 bases, the J end lost 0 bases, and 6 bases lay between the germline ends. The CDR3 length is 14 residues. In DNA form, the CDR3 reads TGTGCCATCAGTGAGTCGAGCAACTCCTACGAGCAGTACGTC. Protein sequence: CAISESSNSYEQYV.

The chain carries TRBV25-1 and TRBJ1-1; possibly TRBD1 for D (6 bases). The CDR3 is 15 amino acids. Germline V CDR1 and CDR2: MGHDK, SYGVNS. V dropped 2 bases and J dropped 6 bases, with 16 bases sitting between them. The CDR3: CASSEISAGQSEAFF. The DNA of the CDR3 is TGTGCCAGCAGTGAAATCTCTGCCGGACAGTCTGAAGCTTTCTTT.

The V gene is TRBV28, the J gene TRBJ2-3; TRBD2 matches 11 bases. The ends lost 6 bases at V and 6 bases at J; junction bases unmatched: 8. CDR1 is MDHEN and CDR2 is SYDVKM in the germline V gene. The CDR3 has 15 residues. As DNA, the CDR3 is TGTGCCAGCAGAGTAGCGGGGGGGTCGGTGGATACGCAGTATTTT. Amino acids: CASRVAGGSVDTQYF. Full variable domain (outside the CDR3, taken from reference TRBV28 and TRBJ2-3): DVKVTQSSRYLVKRTGEKVFLECVQDMDHENMFWYRQDPGLGLRLIYFSYDVKMKEKGDIPEGYSVSREKKERFSLILESASTNQTSMYLCASRVAGGSVDTQYFGPGTRLTVL.

Only a few counts were recorded for this clonotype. Here the CDR3 reads CASSLDPFLSAKNIQYF. CDR3 bases: TGTGCCAGCAGCTTAGACCCCTTCCTCTCAGCCAAAAACATTCAGTACTTC. This chain uses TRBV7-2 with TRBJ2-4; D gene unclear. This CDR3 has 17 residues. In germline, CDR1 is SGHTA, CDR2 FQGNSA. V shed 1 base and J shed 0 bases, with 13 bases lying between them.

Remarks on this clonotype: It may be a read error: a sequence one base away is much more abundant. DNA for the CDR3: TGTGCCAGCGAAAGGGCAGCCTCCTACGAGCAGTACGTC. Translating it yields CASERAASYEQYV. The V gene is TRBV2, the J gene TRBJ2-7; D remains ambiguous. The CDR3 runs to 13 residues. In germline, CDR1 is SNHLY, CDR2 FYNNEI. With 8 bases removed from V and 0 bases from J, the gap between germline ends came to 11 bases.

The chain couples TRBV20-1 to TRBJ1-5, with a weak D call TRBD1 (6 bases). The V and J ends lost 6 bases and 1 base respectively, with 13 bases between them. CDR3 length: 14 residues. CDR1 and CDR2 from the germline V gene are DFQATT and SNEGSKA (reference sequence). For the CDR3, the DNA is TGCAGTGCGAGGAGGGACATGAGCAATCAGCCCCAGCATTTT. This sequence encodes CSARRDMSNQPQHF.

V usage is TRBV20-1 and J usage is TRBJ2-1; possible D gene TRBD1, 6 bases. Germline lookup yields CDR1 DFQATT and CDR2 SNEGSKA (reference sequence). The CDR3 consists of 13 residues. The CDR3 reads CSRQGSWNNEQFF. As DNA, the CDR3 is TGCAGCCGGCAGGGGAGTTGGAACAATGAGCAGTTCTTC.

This clonotype was seen a handful of times. This rearrangement joins TRBV7-2 to TRBJ2-3; D is tentatively TRBD1 or TRBD2 (6 bases each). The CDR3 spans 17 residues. Germline V gene data show CDR1 as SGHTA and CDR2 as FQGNSA. Trimming shortened V by 5 bases and J by 0 bases, and 18 bases separated the two germline ends. Here the CDR3 DNA reads TGTGCCAGCAGCGGAAGGGTTGGGGGGCTGAGCACAGATACGCAGTATTTT. Translation gives CASSGRVGGLSTDTQYF.

This clonotype occurred a few times. J is TRBJ1-1 and V is TRBV6-2 or TRBV6-3, with no clear D. The V end was cut by 6 bases, the J end by 2 bases, with 16 bases between. The germline V gene has CDR1 MNHEY and CDR2 SVGEGT. The CDR3 has 15 amino acids. CDR3 in amino acids: CASRRQASANTEAFF. In DNA, the CDR3 is TGTGCCAGCAGACGACAAGCATCGGCAAACACTGAAGCTTTCTTT.

In its sample, this clonotype was seen a few times. The V gene is TRBV7-2, the J gene TRBJ2-7; D possibly corresponds to TRBD1 (7 bases). Trimming took 5 bases from V and 6 from J, leaving 17 bases between them. CDR3 length: 14 residues. Germline-derived CDR1 and CDR2 are SGHTA and FQGNSA. In DNA form, the CDR3 reads TGTGCCAGCAGCCCCGACCCAGGGGGAGGCGAGCAGTACTTC. Translation: CASSPDPGGGEQYF.

This clonotype was observed a handful of times. This sequence joins TRBV11-3 and TRBJ2-1, with a weak D call TRBD1 (5 bases). The length of the CDR3 is 15 residues. Germline loops: CDR1 SGHNT, CDR2 YENEEA. V was cut by 7 bases and J by 4 bases, with 17 bases left in between. CDR3 bases: TGTGCCAGCACCTACCAGAAGGGGCAGTACAATGAGCAGTTCTTC. This encodes CASTYQKGQYNEQFF.

This clonotype was counted a few times. This chain uses TRBV24-1 with TRBJ2-5; D uncertain. Per germline, CDR1 KGHDR and CDR2 SFDVKD. This CDR3 comprises 12 residues. Trimming removed 2 bases from V and 5 bases from J, with 5 bases in between. CDR3 residues: CATSDSEETQYF. CDR3 nucleotides: TGTGCCACCAGTGATTCGGAGGAGACCCAGTACTTC.

This clonotype was observed a single time. This chain joins TRBV2 and TRBJ2-6; TRBD1 or TRBD2 may be the D gene (5 bases each). CDR1 SNHLY and CDR2 FYNNEI come from the germline V gene. Trimming removed 8 bases from V and 3 bases from J, with 14 bases in between. The CDR3 runs 15 residues. CDR3 nucleotide sequence: TGTGCCAGCGCAGAGGGGTCGGGTGGGGCCAACGTCCTGACTTTC. Encoded protein: CASAEGSGGANVLTF.

This clonotype occurred a few times. The CDR3 DNA follows: TGTGCCAGCAGCCAACCCCGGGACAGGTCGACGAATACGCAGTATTTT. This encodes CASSQPRDRSTNTQYF. The V and J genes are TRBV7-9 and TRBJ2-3, with TRBD1 matching 8 bases. The germline V gene has CDR1 SEHNR and CDR2 FQNEAQ (reference sequence). The V and J ends lost 5 bases and 7 bases, in that order; junction bases with no gene match: 14. CDR3 length: 16 residues.

This chain uses TRBV7-2 with TRBJ2-4; D is possibly TRBD2 (6 bases). The V gene lost 5 bases and the J gene lost 3 bases, with 17 bases spanning the gap. The CDR3 has 16 residues. Germline V lookup: CDR1 SGHTA, CDR2 FQGNSA. The CDR3 sequence: CASSPPRRRGKNIQYF. CDR3 sequence (DNA): TGTGCCAGCAGCCCCCCCCGCCGGCGGGGCAAAAACATTCAGTACTTC.

This clonotype was detected only a few times. The rearrangement joins TRBV7-2 to TRBJ1-1, with no clear D. In germline, CDR1 is SGHTA, CDR2 FQGNSA. The CDR3 covers 13 residues. V was shortened by 2 bases and J by 3 bases, with 7 bases between the two germline ends. CDR3 residues: CASSLYEDTEAFF. The CDR3 DNA reads TGTGCCAGCAGCTTATACGAGGACACTGAAGCTTTCTTT.

This chain joins TRBV5-1 and TRBJ1-2; 8 bases agree with TRBD1. The CDR3 covers 14 residues. V was pared by 0 bases and J by 6 bases, with 4 bases of the junction left unmatched. Per germline, CDR1 SGHRS and CDR2 YFSETQ. The CDR3 here is CASSLGTGYDGYTF. DNA for the CDR3: TGCGCCAGCAGCTTGGGGACAGGGTACGATGGCTACACCTTC.

V and J are TRBV24-1 and TRBJ2-1, with TRBD2 matching over 7 bases. This CDR3 is 14 amino acids long. V trimming: 9 bases; J trimming: 4 bases; junction bases outside the gene matches: 8. Looked up from germline, CDR1 is KGHDR and CDR2 is SFDVKD. CDR3 amino acids: CATGSGREYNEQFF. CDR3 sequence (DNA): TGTGCCACCGGCAGTGGGCGGGAGTACAATGAGCAGTTCTTC.

The V and J genes are TRBV24-1 and TRBJ2-1; D is unresolved. The V and J ends lost 1 base and 4 bases respectively, with 4 bases between them. Germline V CDR1 and CDR2: KGHDR, SFDVKD. This CDR3 has 13 residues. This CDR3 reads CATSDFGYNEQFF. For the CDR3, the DNA is TGTGCCACCAGTGATTTTGGGTACAATGAGCAGTTCTTC.

The chain combines TRBV5-1 with TRBJ2-3; possible D gene TRBD2, 6 bases. V was clipped by 0 bases and J by 5 bases, with 7 bases between them. The CDR3 runs 13 residues. Germline loops: CDR1 SGHRS, CDR2 YFSETQ. CDR3 coding DNA: TGCGCCAGCAGCTTGGGGGGGGAAGATACGCAGTATTTT. It specifies CASSLGGEDTQYF. Together with reference TRBV5-1 and TRBJ2-3, the CDR3 gives the full variable domain: KAGVTQTPRYLIKTRGQQVTLSCSPISGHRSVSWYQQTPGQGLQFLFEYFSETQRNKGNFPGRFSGRQFSNSRSEMNVSTLELGDSALYLCASSLGGEDTQYFGPGTRLTVL.

The V and J genes are TRBV19 and TRBJ1-1; possibly TRBD1 for D (5 bases). Trimming stripped 6 bases from V and 0 bases from J, with 11 bases between. CDR3 length: 14 residues. Per germline, CDR1 LNHDA and CDR2 SQIVND (reference sequence). The CDR3 region is CASSRLGVNTEAFF. The CDR3 coding sequence is TGTGCCAGTAGCCGCCTGGGGGTGAACACTGAAGCTTTCTTT.

This clonotype was counted ten times or more. The gene calls are TRBV7-9 and TRBJ1-1; D remains ambiguous. Germline CDR1 is SEHNR and CDR2 is FQNEAQ (reference sequence). This CDR3 contains 14 residues. V was trimmed by 5 bases and J by 4 bases, leaving 14 bases between them. The CDR3 DNA reads as TGTGCCAGCAGCCCCCAAGGTGAGGGCACTGAAGCTTTCTTT. Amino acid sequence: CASSPQGEGTEAFF. The full variable domain, completed using reference TRBV7-9 and TRBJ1-1, is DTGVSQNPRHKITKRGQNVTFRCDPISEHNRLYWYRQTLGQGPEFLTYFQNEAQLEKSRLLSDRFSAERPKGSFSTLEIQRTEQGDSAMYLCASSPQGEGTEAFFGQGTRLTVV.

This clonotype has more than one count but fewer than ten. This chain connects TRBV19 to TRBJ2-3; D possibly uses TRBD1 or TRBD2 (5 bases each). Germline CDR1 LNHDA, CDR2 SQIVND (reference sequence). This CDR3 has 14 amino acids. Trimming cost V 4 bases and J 2 bases, with 10 bases left between them. The CDR3 nucleotides are TGTGCCAGTAGTAAACTAGGGACCACAGATACGCAGTATTTT. This gives the protein CASSKLGTTDTQYF.

The J gene is TRBJ2-5, the V gene TRBV6-1; 7 nucleotides line up with TRBD1. The CDR3 length is 15 residues. After removal of 3 bases from V and 5 bases from J, the junction contained 9 bases not matched to a gene. CDR1 is MNHNS and CDR2 is SASEGT in the germline V gene. The CDR3 loop is CASSESRDRWETQYF. The CDR3 bases are TGTGCCAGCAGTGAGTCCCGGGACAGATGGGAGACCCAGTACTTC.